This T cell receptor beta chain was profiled in a study of response to subunit inactivated influenza vaccine. General study points: The authors suggested that few new T cells are recruited per seasonal influenza vaccination.

CDR1 is MNHEY and CDR2 is SVGEGT in the germline V gene. The CDR3 sequence is 15 residues long. Trimming removed 6 bases at V and 0 bases at J, with 12 bases between. From the RT-PCR reads, TCRdb called clonotypes with MiXCR, one entry per CDR3 protein. This table has roughly 700,000 distinct CDR3 sequences, more than 11% appearing once. This clonotype was seen only a few times. Its cognate antigen is unknown. This rearrangement joins TRBV6-2 or TRBV6-3 to TRBJ1-5; TRBD1 is a possible D gene (5 bases). This TCR was recovered from a man aged 45-65 years who received an inactivated influenza vaccine. This specimen consisted of PBMCs from blood, obtained 14 to 15 days before vaccination. CDR3 in DNA: TGTGCCAGCAGAGGGGACTCTTATAGCAATCAGCCCCAGCATTTT. This codes for CASRGDSYSNQPQHF.